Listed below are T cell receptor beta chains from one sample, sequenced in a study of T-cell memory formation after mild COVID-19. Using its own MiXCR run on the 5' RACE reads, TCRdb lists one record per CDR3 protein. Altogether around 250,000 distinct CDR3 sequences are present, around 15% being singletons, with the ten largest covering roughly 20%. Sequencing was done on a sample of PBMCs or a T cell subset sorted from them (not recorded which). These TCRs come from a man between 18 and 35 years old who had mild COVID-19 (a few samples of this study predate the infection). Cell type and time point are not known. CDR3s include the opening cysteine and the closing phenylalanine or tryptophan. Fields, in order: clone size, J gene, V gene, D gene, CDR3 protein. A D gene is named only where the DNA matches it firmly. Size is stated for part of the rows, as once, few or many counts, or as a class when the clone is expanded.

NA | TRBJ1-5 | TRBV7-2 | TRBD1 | CASSLGHRGLGQPQHF
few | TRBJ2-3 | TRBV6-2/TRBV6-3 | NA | CASSYQGGTQYF
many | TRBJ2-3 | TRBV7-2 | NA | CASSLARAMRDTQYF
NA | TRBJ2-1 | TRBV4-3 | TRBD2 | CASSQKRGGGDEQFF
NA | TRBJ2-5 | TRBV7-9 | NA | CASPGLEYF
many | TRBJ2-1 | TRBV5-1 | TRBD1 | CASSWRQGAYNEQFF
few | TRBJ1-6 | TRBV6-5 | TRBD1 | CASRRQGWSPLHF
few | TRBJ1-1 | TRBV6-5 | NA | CASSYHQQGYTEAFF
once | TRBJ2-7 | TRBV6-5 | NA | CASSYAIRYEQYF
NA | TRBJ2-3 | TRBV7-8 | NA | CASSARGRGGGTDTQYF
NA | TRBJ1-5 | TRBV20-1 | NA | CSATDPNQPQHF
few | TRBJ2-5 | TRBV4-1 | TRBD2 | CASSQEGARLAGAQETQYF
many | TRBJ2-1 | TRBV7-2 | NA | CASRFGGANEQFF
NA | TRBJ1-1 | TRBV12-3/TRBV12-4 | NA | CASSFYSEAFF
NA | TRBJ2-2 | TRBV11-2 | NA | CASSWGHSNTGELFF
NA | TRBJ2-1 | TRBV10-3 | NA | CAISESSIRGNSYNEQFF
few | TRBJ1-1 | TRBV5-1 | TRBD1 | CASSFQGQGAGEAFF
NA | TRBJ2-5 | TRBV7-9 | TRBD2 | CVSLRGKYQETQYF
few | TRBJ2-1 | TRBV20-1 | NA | CSARRLTHNEQFF
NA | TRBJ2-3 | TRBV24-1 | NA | CATSERTHGTQYF
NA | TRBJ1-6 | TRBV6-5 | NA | CASSYSTVNSPLHF
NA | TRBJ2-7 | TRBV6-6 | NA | CASSYGPGFEQYF
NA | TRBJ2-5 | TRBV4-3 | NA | CASSQELASETQYF
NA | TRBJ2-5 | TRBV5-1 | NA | CASSLGDRRQETQYF
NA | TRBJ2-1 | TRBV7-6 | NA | CASSFWGDGLYNEQFF
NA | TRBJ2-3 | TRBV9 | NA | CASSVVAVTSTDTQYF
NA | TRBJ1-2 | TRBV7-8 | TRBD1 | CASSPRMTGSGYGYTF
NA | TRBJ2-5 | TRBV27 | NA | CASSFLGSEETQYF
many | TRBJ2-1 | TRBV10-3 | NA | CATGEQGGEQFF
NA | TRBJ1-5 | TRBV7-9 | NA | CASSLETGWPQHF
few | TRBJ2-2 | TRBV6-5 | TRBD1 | CASRRQGPTNTGELFF
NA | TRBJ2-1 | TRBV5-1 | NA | CASRKGPMNEQFF
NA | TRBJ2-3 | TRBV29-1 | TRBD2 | CSVEDRSGVLDTQYF
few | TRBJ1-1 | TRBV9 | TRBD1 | CASSRTGSDEAFF
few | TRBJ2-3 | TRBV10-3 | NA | CAISRLSTDTQYF
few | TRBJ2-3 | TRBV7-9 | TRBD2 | CASSDETSGRGDTQYF
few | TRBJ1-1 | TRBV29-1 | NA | CSVTDRTTEAFF
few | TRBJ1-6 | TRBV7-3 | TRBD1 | CASSLGQGMSSPLHF
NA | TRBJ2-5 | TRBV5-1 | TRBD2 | CASSIPSGGASETQYF
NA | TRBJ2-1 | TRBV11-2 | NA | CASSVTGTHNEQFF
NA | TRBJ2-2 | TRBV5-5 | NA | CASSGPFGGELFF
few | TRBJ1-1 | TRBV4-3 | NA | CASSQEWGGSTEAFF
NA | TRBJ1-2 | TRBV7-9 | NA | CASGGVYGYTF
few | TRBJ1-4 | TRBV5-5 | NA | CASSLGLWGEGEKLFF
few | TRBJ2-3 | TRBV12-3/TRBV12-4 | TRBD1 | CASSWRQGTQYF
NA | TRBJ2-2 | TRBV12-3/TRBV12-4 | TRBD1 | CASSFDRATGELFF
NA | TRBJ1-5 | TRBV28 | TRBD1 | CASSFYRGRNQPQHF
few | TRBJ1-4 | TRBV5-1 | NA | CASSPSWGTNEKLFF
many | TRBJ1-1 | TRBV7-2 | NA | CASSLARMNTEAFF
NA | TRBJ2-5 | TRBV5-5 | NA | CASSLQGSKTQYF
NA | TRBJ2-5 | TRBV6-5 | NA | CASGRGGAQETQYF
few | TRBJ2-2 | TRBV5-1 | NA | CASSLDGGWGTGELFF
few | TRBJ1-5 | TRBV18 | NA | CATQQGSNQPQHF
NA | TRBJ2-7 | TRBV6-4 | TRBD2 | CASLGLAVYEQYF
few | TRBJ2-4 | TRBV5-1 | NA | CASSVGLLDIAKNIQYF